This T cell receptor (beta chain) was captured in a study of spatial heterogeneity in lung cancer. Study outcomes and limitations: Alpha chain coverage of tumor T cells was estimated at approximately 7.5%, and beta chain coverage at approximately 13%. Mutation counts in tumors were tracked by counts of expanded intratumoral alpha and beta TCRs.

In TCRdb, the 5' RACE reads were re-called with MiXCR into one record per CDR3 protein. This table has 5,000 or so distinct CDR3 sequences, approximately 12% appearing once. Sample share makes this clonotype medium-sized (0.01 to 0.1%). What it binds is unknown. The sample's time point: sample taken at primary tumor resection. Samples were donated by 72 untreated early-stage non-small cell lung cancer patients. Unsorted samples of tumor, nontumor lung or frozen PBMC had their whole RNA sequenced. The receptor comes from a male donor with early-stage non-small cell lung cancer. The sample was lung tumor tissue, taken at surgery.

The CDR3 coding sequence is TGTGCCAGCTCACCCGACAGGGGTGCTGAAGCTTTCTTT. Protein sequence: CASSPDRGAEAFF. V usage is TRBV18 and J usage is TRBJ1-1; TRBD1 agrees at 8 bases. V dropped 3 bases and J dropped 6; count of bases not matched to a gene: 3. This CDR3 has 13 residues. Germline V CDR1 and CDR2: KGHSH, LQKENI.